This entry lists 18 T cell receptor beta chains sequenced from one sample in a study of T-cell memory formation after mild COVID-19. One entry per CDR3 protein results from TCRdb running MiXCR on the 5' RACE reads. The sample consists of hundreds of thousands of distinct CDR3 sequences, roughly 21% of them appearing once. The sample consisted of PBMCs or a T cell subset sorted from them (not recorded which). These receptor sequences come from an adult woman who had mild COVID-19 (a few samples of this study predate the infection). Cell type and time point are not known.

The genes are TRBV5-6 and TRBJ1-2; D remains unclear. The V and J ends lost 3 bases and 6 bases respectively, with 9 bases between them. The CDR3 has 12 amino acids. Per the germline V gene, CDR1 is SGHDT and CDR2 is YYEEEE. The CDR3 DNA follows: TGTGCCAGCAGCTCGCGCCGTGATGGCTACACCTTC. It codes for CASSSRRDGYTF.

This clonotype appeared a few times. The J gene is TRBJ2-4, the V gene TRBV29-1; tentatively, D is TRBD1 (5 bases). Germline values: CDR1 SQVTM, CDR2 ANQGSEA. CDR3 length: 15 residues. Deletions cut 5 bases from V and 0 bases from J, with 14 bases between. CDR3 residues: CSVSDSSLAKNIQYF. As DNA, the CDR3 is TGCAGCGTTTCTGACAGTTCGCTAGCCAAAAACATTCAGTACTTC.

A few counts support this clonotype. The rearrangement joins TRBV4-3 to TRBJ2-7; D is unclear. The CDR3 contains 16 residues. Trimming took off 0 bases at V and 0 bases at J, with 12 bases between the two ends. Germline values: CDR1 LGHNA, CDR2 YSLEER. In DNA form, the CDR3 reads TGCGCCAGCAGCCAAGAGCAGAGTACCTACTCCTACGAGCAGTACTTC. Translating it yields CASSQEQSTYSYEQYF.

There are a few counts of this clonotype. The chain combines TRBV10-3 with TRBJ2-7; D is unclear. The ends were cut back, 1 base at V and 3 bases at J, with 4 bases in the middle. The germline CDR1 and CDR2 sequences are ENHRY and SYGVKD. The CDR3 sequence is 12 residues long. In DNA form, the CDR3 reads TGTGCCATCAGTGAGTTCGGCTACGAGCAGTACTTC. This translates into CAISEFGYEQYF.

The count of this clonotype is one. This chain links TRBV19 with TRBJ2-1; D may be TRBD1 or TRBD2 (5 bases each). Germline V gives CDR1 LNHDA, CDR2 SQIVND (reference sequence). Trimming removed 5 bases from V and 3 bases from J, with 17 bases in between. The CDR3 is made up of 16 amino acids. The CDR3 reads CASSAGTNQNYNEQFF. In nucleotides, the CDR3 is TGTGCCAGTAGTGCAGGGACGAACCAGAACTACAATGAGCAGTTCTTC. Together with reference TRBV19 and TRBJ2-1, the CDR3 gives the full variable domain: DGGITQSPKYLFRKEGQNVTLSCEQNLNHDAMYWYRQDPGQGLRLIYYSQIVNDFQKGDIAEGYSVSREKKESFPLTVTSAQKNPTAFYLCASSAGTNQNYNEQFFGPGTRLTVL.

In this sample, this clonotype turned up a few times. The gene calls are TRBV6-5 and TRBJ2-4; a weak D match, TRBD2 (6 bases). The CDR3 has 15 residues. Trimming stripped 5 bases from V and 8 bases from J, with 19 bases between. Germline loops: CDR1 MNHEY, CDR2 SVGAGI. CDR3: CASSLGGKSSDIQYF. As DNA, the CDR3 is TGTGCCAGCAGTCTTGGGGGGAAGTCTTCAGACATTCAGTACTTC.

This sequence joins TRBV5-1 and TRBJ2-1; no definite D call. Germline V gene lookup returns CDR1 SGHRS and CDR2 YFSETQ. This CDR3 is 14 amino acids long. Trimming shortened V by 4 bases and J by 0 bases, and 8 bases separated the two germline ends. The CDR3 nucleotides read TGCGCCAGCAGCCCAGATGCCTCCTACAATGAGCAGTTCTTC. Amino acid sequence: CASSPDASYNEQFF. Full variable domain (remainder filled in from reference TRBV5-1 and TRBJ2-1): KAGVTQTPRYLIKTRGQQVTLSCSPISGHRSVSWYQQTPGQGLQFLFEYFSETQRNKGNFPGRFSGRQFSNSRSEMNVSTLELGDSALYLCASSPDASYNEQFFGPGTRLTVL.

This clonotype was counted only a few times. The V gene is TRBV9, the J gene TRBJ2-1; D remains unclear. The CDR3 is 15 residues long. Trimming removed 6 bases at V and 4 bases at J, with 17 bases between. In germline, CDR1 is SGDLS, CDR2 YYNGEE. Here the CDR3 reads CASTVAGEHYNEQFF. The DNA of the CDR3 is TGTGCCAGCACCGTTGCTGGTGAACATTACAATGAGCAGTTCTTC.

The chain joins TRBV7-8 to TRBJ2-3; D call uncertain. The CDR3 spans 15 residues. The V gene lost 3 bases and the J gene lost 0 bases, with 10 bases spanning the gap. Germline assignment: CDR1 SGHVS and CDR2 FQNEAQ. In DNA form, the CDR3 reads TGTGCCAGCAGCTTCGGCCTGATTAGCACAGATACGCAGTATTTT. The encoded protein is CASSFGLISTDTQYF.

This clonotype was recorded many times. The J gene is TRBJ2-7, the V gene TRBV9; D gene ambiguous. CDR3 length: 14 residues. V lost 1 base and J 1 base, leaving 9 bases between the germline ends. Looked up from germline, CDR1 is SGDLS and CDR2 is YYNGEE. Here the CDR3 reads CASSVLADSYEQYF. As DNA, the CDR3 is TGTGCCAGCAGCGTATTAGCAGATTCCTACGAGCAGTACTTC.

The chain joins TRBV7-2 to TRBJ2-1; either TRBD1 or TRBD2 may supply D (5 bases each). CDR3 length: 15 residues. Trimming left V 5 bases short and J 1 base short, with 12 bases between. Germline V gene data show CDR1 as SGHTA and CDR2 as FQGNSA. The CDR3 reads CASSRRDPSYNEQFF. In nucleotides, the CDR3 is TGTGCCAGCAGCCGCAGGGACCCTTCCTACAATGAGCAGTTCTTC.

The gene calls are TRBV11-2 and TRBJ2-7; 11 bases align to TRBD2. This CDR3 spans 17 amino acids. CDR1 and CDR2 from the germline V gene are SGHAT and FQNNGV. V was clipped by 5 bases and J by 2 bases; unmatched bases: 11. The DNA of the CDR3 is TGTGCCAGCAGCCCCGAGCTAGCGGGAGGCCTAACCTACGAGCAGTACTTC. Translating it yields CASSPELAGGLTYEQYF. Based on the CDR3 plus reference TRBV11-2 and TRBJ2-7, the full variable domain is EAGVAQSPRYKIIEKRQSVAFWCNPISGHATLYWYQQILGQGPKLLIQFQNNGVVDDSQLPKDRFSAERLKGVDSTLKIQPAKLEDSAVYLCASSPELAGGLTYEQYFGPGTRLTVT.

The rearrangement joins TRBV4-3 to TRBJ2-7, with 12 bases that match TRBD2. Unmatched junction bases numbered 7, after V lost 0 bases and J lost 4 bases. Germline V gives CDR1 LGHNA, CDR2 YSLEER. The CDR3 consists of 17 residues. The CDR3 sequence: CASSQEARLAGEYEQYF. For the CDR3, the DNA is TGCGCCAGCAGCCAAGAAGCACGACTAGCGGGGGAATACGAGCAGTACTTC.

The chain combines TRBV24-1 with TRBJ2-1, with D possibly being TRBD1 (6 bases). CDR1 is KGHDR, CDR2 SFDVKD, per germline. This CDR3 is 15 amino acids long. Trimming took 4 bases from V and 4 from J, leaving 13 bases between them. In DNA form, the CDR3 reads TGTGCCACCAGTGACCCCGGACAGTATTACAATGAGCAGTTCTTC. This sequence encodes CATSDPGQYYNEQFF.

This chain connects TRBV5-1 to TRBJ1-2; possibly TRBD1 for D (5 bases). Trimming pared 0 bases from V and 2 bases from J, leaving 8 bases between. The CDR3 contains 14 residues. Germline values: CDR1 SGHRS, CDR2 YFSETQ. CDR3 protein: CASSLADRNYGYTF. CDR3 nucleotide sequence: TGCGCCAGCAGCTTGGCCGACAGAAACTATGGCTACACCTTC.

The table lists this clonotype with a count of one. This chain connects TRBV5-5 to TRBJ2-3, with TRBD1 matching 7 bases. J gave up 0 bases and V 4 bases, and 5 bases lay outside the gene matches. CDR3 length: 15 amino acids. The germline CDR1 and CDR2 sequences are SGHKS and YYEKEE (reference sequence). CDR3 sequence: CASSEGQSSTDTQYF. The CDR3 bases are TGTGCCAGCAGCGAGGGACAGTCAAGCACAGATACGCAGTATTTT. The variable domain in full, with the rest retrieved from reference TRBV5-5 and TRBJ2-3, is DAGVTQSPTHLIKTRGQQVTLRCSPISGHKSVSWYQQVLGQGPQFIFQYYEKEERGRGNFPDRFSARQFPNYSSELNVNALLLGDSALYLCASSEGQSSTDTQYFGPGTRLTVL.

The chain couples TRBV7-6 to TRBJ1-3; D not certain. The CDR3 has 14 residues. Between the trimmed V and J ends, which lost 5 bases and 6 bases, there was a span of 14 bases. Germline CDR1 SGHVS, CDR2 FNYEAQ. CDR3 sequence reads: CASSPRSTENTIYF. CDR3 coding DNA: TGTGCCAGCAGCCCACGATCGACCGAAAACACCATATATTTT.

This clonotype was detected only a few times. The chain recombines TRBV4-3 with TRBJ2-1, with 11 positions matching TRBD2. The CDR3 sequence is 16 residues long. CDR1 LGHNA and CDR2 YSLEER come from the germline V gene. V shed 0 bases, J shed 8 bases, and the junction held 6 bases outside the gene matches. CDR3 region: CASSQEGLAVPDEQFF. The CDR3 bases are TGCGCCAGCAGCCAAGAGGGACTAGCGGTTCCTGATGAGCAGTTCTTC.